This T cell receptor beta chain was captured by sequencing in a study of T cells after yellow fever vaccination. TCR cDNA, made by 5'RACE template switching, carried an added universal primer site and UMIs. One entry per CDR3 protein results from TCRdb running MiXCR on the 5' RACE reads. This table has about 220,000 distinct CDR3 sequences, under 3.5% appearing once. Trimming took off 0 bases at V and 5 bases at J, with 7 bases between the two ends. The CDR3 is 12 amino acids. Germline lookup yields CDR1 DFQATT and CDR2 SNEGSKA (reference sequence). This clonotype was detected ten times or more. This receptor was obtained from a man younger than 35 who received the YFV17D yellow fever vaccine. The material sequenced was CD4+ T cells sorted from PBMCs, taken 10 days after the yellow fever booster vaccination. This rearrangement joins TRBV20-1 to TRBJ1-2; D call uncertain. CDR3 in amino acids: CSARENRYGYTF. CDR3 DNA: TGCAGTGCTAGAGAGAACCGTTATGGCTACACCTTC.